This T cell receptor (beta chain) was identified during a study of cytomegalovirus exposure and HLA in healthy donors. The study, taken as a whole, reports: Follow-up analysis seemed to connect common viral pathogens with several of the most significant clusters identified. Being productive about 90% or about 30% of the time was typical of most TCR beta V segments in an earlier analysis.

About this clone: Its specificity is not known.

Researchers ran the PCR with 60 Vbeta and 13 Jbeta primers. Study processing details: Among the unique TCR beta chains that a later analysis counted, 75 million to 85 million in all, approximately 12 million were shared. Clones were read by immunoSEQ multiplex PCR, and TCRdb kept only the in-frame ones, dropping some. The V and J calls and the clone size are those of that table, but D and trimming were determined from the DNA. Among some 160,000 clones listed, approximately 80% were seen once. Per the germline V gene, CDR1 is SGHAT and CDR2 is FQNNGV. The CDR3 contains 14 residues. V was shortened by 5 bases and J by 4 bases, with 14 bases between the two germline ends.

Sequences were obtained from PBMCs. This sequence originates from a woman aged 30 to 39 in good health and CMV-seronegative. This chain uses TRBV11-2 with TRBJ1-1; tentatively, D is TRBD1 (6 bases). The CDR3 region is CASSAEQGVTEAFF. The CDR3 bases are TGTGCCAGCAGCGCCGAACAGGGTGTCACTGAAGCTTTCTTT.